A single sample gave rise to the 30 T cell receptor beta chains below, sequenced in a study of blood T cell repertoires in COVID-19. Some clones are missing from TCRdb's copy, which holds only in-frame ones; the method was immunoSEQ multiplex PCR. Among some 300,000 clones listed, around 88% were seen once. Sequences were obtained from peripheral blood. Source of these receptors: a woman in her twenties or thirties who had recovered from COVID-19.

The chain combines TRBV11-1 with TRBJ2-3; D call uncertain. CDR1 is SGHAT, CDR2 FQDESV, per germline (reference sequence). Trimming took 5 bases from V and 5 from J, leaving 14 bases between them. The CDR3 contains 14 residues. The chain's CDR3 is CASSDLNSRDTQYF. Here the CDR3 DNA reads TGTGCCAGCAGCGATCTCAACTCCCGAGATACGCAGTATTTT. Variable domain in full (rest from reference TRBV11-1 and TRBJ2-3): EAEVAQSPRYKITEKSQAVAFWCDPISGHATLYWYRQILGQGPELLVQFQDESVVDDSQLPKDRFSAERLKGVDSTLKIQPAELGDSAMYLCASSDLNSRDTQYFGPGTRLTVL.

V usage is TRBV7-7 and J usage is TRBJ2-2, with TRBD1 as a possible D gene (6 bases). The CDR3 consists of 17 residues. Trimming shortened V by 3 bases and J by 2 bases, and 16 bases separated the two germline ends. CDR1 is SSHAT, CDR2 FNYEAQ, per germline (reference sequence). The CDR3 sequence is CASSLQASRGNTGELFF. The CDR3, as DNA: TGTGCCAGCAGCTTGCAGGCCAGCAGGGGTAACACCGGGGAGCTGTTTTTT.

The V gene is TRBV6-1, the J gene TRBJ1-5; the D is unclear. Trimming took off 0 bases at V and 7 bases at J, with 4 bases between the two ends. CDR1 is MNHNS, CDR2 SASEGT, per germline. The CDR3 consists of 12 residues. DNA for the CDR3: TGTGCCAGCAGTGAAGCAATACAGCCCCAGCATTTT. Amino acid sequence: CASSEAIQPQHF.

V gene TRBV5-1 combines with J gene TRBJ2-7, with D perhaps TRBD2 (7 bases). The CDR3 extends over 14 amino acids. Germline V gene sequence: CDR1 SGHRS, CDR2 YFSETQ. V was shortened by 4 bases and J by 5 bases, with 16 bases between the two germline ends. CDR3 loop: CASSLRGADHEQYF. The CDR3 region has the DNA TGCGCCAGCAGCCTCCGGGGGGCGGATCACGAGCAGTACTTC.

CDR3 sequence reads: CATSRSGQGPTFYEQYF. The CDR3 nucleotides are TGTGCCACCAGCAGGAGCGGACAGGGACCTACATTCTACGAGCAGTACTTC. The J gene is TRBJ2-7, the V gene TRBV15; 8 nucleotides match TRBD1. Trimming cost V 3 bases and J 3 bases; bases outside gene matches: 13. CDR1 and CDR2 (germline): LNHNV, YYDKDF (reference sequence). The CDR3 runs to 17 residues.

The chain combines TRBV7-2 with TRBJ2-7; 9 bases are a match to TRBD1. The CDR3 consists of 16 residues. The ends lost 5 bases at V and 6 bases at J; junction bases unmatched: 14. In germline, CDR1 is SGHTA, CDR2 FQGNSA. The CDR3 DNA sequence: TGTGCCAGCAGCCCCCACCGGGGGACAGGGTCCCTCGAGCAGTACTTC. Translated, it gives CASSPHRGTGSLEQYF.

V and J are TRBV28 and TRBJ2-5, with D possibly matching TRBD2 (6 bases). This CDR3 has 13 amino acids. The V gene lost 8 bases and the J gene lost 6 bases, with 16 bases spanning the gap. CDR1 and CDR2 (germline): MDHEN, SYDVKM. In DNA, the CDR3 is TGTGCCAGCCGACTTTTCGCGGGGCAGACCCAGTACTTC. This translates into CASRLFAGQTQYF.

The chain employs TRBV25-1 and TRBJ2-5; a weak D match, TRBD2 (6 bases). V lost 2 bases and J lost 6, with 16 bases in between. Germline V CDR1 and CDR2: MGHDK, SYGVNS. The CDR3 covers 15 residues. The CDR3 here is CASSEPDAGGKTQYF. For the CDR3, the DNA is TGTGCCAGCAGTGAACCGGACGCCGGAGGGAAGACCCAGTACTTC.

This clone was detected once. The chain has TRBV9 and TRBJ2-3; 9 nucleotides line up with TRBD2. CDR3 size: 19 residues. V was clipped by 0 bases and J by 1 base; unmatched bases: 12. Germline CDR1 reads SGDLS; CDR2 reads YYNGEE. CDR3 region: CASSVEELAGGQGTDTQYF. DNA for the CDR3: TGTGCCAGCAGCGTAGAAGAACTGGCGGGGGGGCAAGGCACAGATACGCAGTATTTT.

V gene TRBV6-6 combines with J gene TRBJ1-3; D gene uncertain. With 4 bases removed from V and 0 bases from J, the gap between germline ends came to 7 bases. Germline loops: CDR1 MNHNY, CDR2 SVGAGI (reference sequence). CDR3 size: 14 residues. CDR3 coding DNA: TGTGCCAGCAGTTCTGACTACTCTGGAAACACCATATATTTT. It codes for CASSSDYSGNTIYF.

About this clone itself: This sample includes further DNA sequences coding for the same CDR3. CDR3 in amino acids: CASSLGQYNEQFF. CDR3 DNA sequence: TGCGCCAGCAGCTTAGGACAGTACAATGAGCAGTTCTTC. The gene calls are TRBV5-1 and TRBJ2-1, with a tentative D call TRBD1 (6 bases). V was shortened by 2 bases and J by 4 bases, with 7 bases between the two germline ends. Germline V gives CDR1 SGHRS, CDR2 YFSETQ. The CDR3 covers 13 residues. The whole variable domain, remainder taken from reference TRBV5-1 and TRBJ2-1, is KAGVTQTPRYLIKTRGQQVTLSCSPISGHRSVSWYQQTPGQGLQFLFEYFSETQRNKGNFPGRFSGRQFSNSRSEMNVSTLELGDSALYLCASSLGQYNEQFFGPGTRLTVL.

The V call is TRBV5-1, the J call TRBJ2-3, with D possibly TRBD2 on 6 matching bases. The CDR3 spans 15 residues. V lost 4 bases, J lost 2 bases, and 14 bases lay in between. Germline CDR1 is SGHRS and CDR2 is YFSETQ. The CDR3 coding sequence is TGCGCCAGCAGCCCTAGACTAGGCGCCACAGATACGCAGTATTTT. Its protein is CASSPRLGATDTQYF.

The rearrangement links TRBV2 to TRBJ2-3, with D possibly TRBD1 on 7 matching bases. Germline-derived CDR1 and CDR2 are SNHLY and FYNNEI. V lost 8 bases and J lost 6, with 15 bases in between. The length of the CDR3 is 13 residues. The CDR3 is CASSGGSGDTQYF. Here the CDR3 DNA reads TGTGCCAGCTCAGGGGGGTCGGGGGATACGCAGTATTTT.

This chain links TRBV3-1 (or the pseudogene TRBV3-2) with TRBJ2-3; D is ambiguous. The V and J ends lost 3 bases and 5 bases respectively, with 3 bases between them. The CDR3 has 11 residues. Germline CDR1 is LGHDT and CDR2 is YNNKEL (reference sequence). The CDR3 nucleotides are TGTGCCAGCAGCCATCTAGATACGCAGTATTTT. Translated: CASSHLDTQYF.

V usage is TRBV7-8 and J usage is TRBJ2-3; 7 bases are shared with TRBD1. The CDR3 consists of 16 residues. Per germline, CDR1 SGHVS and CDR2 FQNEAQ. Trimming at V came to 2 bases and at J to 4 bases, leaving 9 bases not matched to a gene. The CDR3 nucleotides read TGTGCCAGCAGCTTACTGGGACAGTCTGGAGCAGATACGCAGTATTTT. Translating gives CASSLLGQSGADTQYF.

The J gene is TRBJ2-3, the V gene TRBV15; D perhaps matches TRBD2 (6 bases). V was shortened by 3 bases and J by 1 base, with 8 bases between the two germline ends. Germline-derived CDR1 and CDR2 are LNHNV and YYDKDF (reference sequence). This CDR3 is 14 amino acids long. The CDR3 region is CATSRGGGTDTQYF. CDR3 sequence (DNA): TGTGCCACCAGCAGGGGGGGTGGCACAGATACGCAGTATTTT.

The CDR3 spells CASSFGGSTDTQYF. CDR3 nucleotides: TGTGCCAGCAGCTTCGGCGGGAGCACAGATACGCAGTATTTT. V is TRBV9 and J is TRBJ2-3; maybe TRBD2 (5 bases). V lost 4 bases and J 0 bases, leaving 9 bases between the germline ends. Germline loops: CDR1 SGDLS, CDR2 YYNGEE. This CDR3 comprises 14 residues.

The count of this clone is one. The chain uses TRBV5-1 and TRBJ1-2; TRBD1 is a possible D gene (6 bases). In germline, CDR1 is SGHRS, CDR2 YFSETQ. Trimming stripped 0 bases from V and 3 bases from J, with 9 bases between. The CDR3 runs to 14 residues. The CDR3 coding sequence is TGCGCCAGCAGCTTGGATACAGGGTACTATGGCTACACCTTC. Its translation: CASSLDTGYYGYTF.

The rearrangement links TRBV7-2 to TRBJ2-5; D remains ambiguous. Trimming removed 2 bases from V and 4 bases from J, with 5 bases in between. Germline assignment: CDR1 SGHTA and CDR2 FQGNSA. This CDR3 is built from 12 residues. The CDR3 is CASSLSGETQYF. CDR3 DNA sequence: TGTGCCAGCAGCTTATCGGGAGAGACCCAGTACTTC.

The rearrangement links TRBV24-1 to TRBJ2-2, with 11 positions matching TRBD2. Germline-derived CDR1 and CDR2 are KGHDR and SFDVKD. After removal of 2 bases from V and 0 bases from J, the junction contained 1 base not matched to a gene. The CDR3 covers 17 residues. CDR3 DNA: TGTGCCACCAGTGATTCGACTAGCGGGGCGAACACCGGGGAGCTGTTTTTT. Protein sequence: CATSDSTSGANTGELFF.

This CDR3 reads CASSPDTGSTEAFF. CDR3 DNA: TGTGCCAGCTCACCCGACACAGGGTCTACTGAAGCTTTCTTT. This rearrangement joins TRBV18 to TRBJ1-1, with D tentatively TRBD1 (6 bases). This CDR3 is 14 amino acids long. V was clipped by 3 bases and J by 5 bases, with 13 bases between them. Germline V lookup: CDR1 KGHSH, CDR2 LQKENI. The whole variable domain, filled in from reference TRBV18 and TRBJ1-1, reads NAGVMQNPRHLVRRRGQEARLRCSPMKGHSHVYWYRQLPEEGLKFMVYLQKENIIDESGMPKERFSAEFPKEGPSILRIQQVVRGDSAAYFCASSPDTGSTEAFFGQGTRLTVV.

The chain carries TRBV6-2 or TRBV6-3 and TRBJ2-7, with TRBD1 as a possible D gene (6 bases). The V gene lost 6 bases and the J gene lost 0 bases, with 9 bases spanning the gap. This CDR3 is built from 13 residues. Germline CDR1 and CDR2: MNHEY and SVGEGT. The CDR3 reads CASSPQGSYEQYF. The DNA of the CDR3 is TGTGCCAGCAGCCCACAGGGCTCCTACGAGCAGTACTTC.

The rearrangement joins TRBV28 to TRBJ1-2; TRBD1 matches at 9 bases. The germline V gene has CDR1 MDHEN and CDR2 SYDVKM. With V trimmed by 1 base and J by 8 bases, 8 bases remained unmatched. The CDR3 extends over 15 amino acids. The CDR3 bases are TGTGCCAGCAGTTTATCCGACAGGGGGGCAGGGGGCTACACCTTC. Encoded protein: CASSLSDRGAGGYTF.

In this sample, this clone turned up a few times. The rearrangement joins TRBV5-4 to TRBJ2-2; D ambiguous. The CDR3 loop spans 17 amino acids. The germline V gene has CDR1 SGHNT and CDR2 YYREEE (reference sequence). V gave up 3 bases and J gave up 0 bases, with 15 bases separating them. The CDR3 is CASSSSSGAANTGELFF. The DNA of the CDR3 is TGTGCCAGCAGCTCAAGTTCAGGCGCCGCGAACACCGGGGAGCTGTTTTTT.

The V and J genes are TRBV7-9 and TRBJ1-5; D possibly corresponds to TRBD1 (6 bases). Deletions cut 1 base from V and 0 bases from J, with 13 bases between. Germline V gene sequence: CDR1 SEHNR, CDR2 FQNEAQ (reference sequence). The CDR3 loop spans 17 amino acids. CDR3 sequence (DNA): TGTGCCAGCAGCTTAGGCGGACAGCGCGATAGCAATCAGCCCCAGCATTTT. Protein sequence: CASSLGGQRDSNQPQHF. Complete variable domain (other parts from reference TRBV7-9 and TRBJ1-5): DTGVSQNPRHKITKRGQNVTFRCDPISEHNRLYWYRQTLGQGPEFLTYFQNEAQLEKSRLLSDRFSAERPKGSFSTLEIQRTEQGDSAMYLCASSLGGQRDSNQPQHFGDGTRLSIL.

The chain links TRBV5-1 to TRBJ2-6, with TRBD1 matching over 12 bases. Trimming took 2 bases from V and 3 from J; bases not matched to a gene: 6. The CDR3 is made up of 18 amino acids. From germline, CDR1 is SGHRS and CDR2 YFSETQ. The CDR3 DNA reads TGCGCCAGCAGCTTACGGGACAGGGGGCGTAGTGGGGCCAACGTCCTGACTTTC. Translated, it gives CASSLRDRGRSGANVLTF. Full variable domain (missing parts from reference TRBV5-1 and TRBJ2-6): KAGVTQTPRYLIKTRGQQVTLSCSPISGHRSVSWYQQTPGQGLQFLFEYFSETQRNKGNFPGRFSGRQFSNSRSEMNVSTLELGDSALYLCASSLRDRGRSGANVLTFGAGSRLTVL.

V is TRBV27 and J is TRBJ2-2; D is undetermined. Trimming took 3 bases from V and 0 from J, leaving 17 bases between them. CDR1 is MNHEY, CDR2 SMNVEV, per germline (reference sequence). This CDR3 spans 18 amino acids. The CDR3 is CASSFRFLSPSNTGELFF. The DNA of the CDR3 is TGTGCCAGCAGTTTCAGATTCTTATCCCCTTCGAACACCGGGGAGCTGTTTTTT.

V is TRBV9 and J is TRBJ2-5, with a possible D match to TRBD2 (6 bases). This CDR3 comprises 14 residues. The ends were cut back, 4 bases at V and 2 bases at J, with 12 bases in the middle. CDR1 is SGDLS and CDR2 is YYNGEE in the germline V gene. The CDR3 sequence: CASSRRGTQETQYF. CDR3 sequence (DNA): TGTGCCAGCAGCCGACGGGGGACGCAAGAGACCCAGTACTTC.

The CDR3 DNA reads as TGTGCCAGCAGATCTCTGGGGACAAGTCACTATGGCTACACCTTC. This encodes CASRSLGTSHYGYTF. The chain recombines TRBV6-5 with TRBJ1-2; the D gene is possibly TRBD1 (6 bases). Germline lookup yields CDR1 MNHEY and CDR2 SVGAGI. V was shortened by 6 bases and J by 3 bases, with 17 bases between the two germline ends. The CDR3 loop spans 15 amino acids.

This rearrangement joins TRBV13 to TRBJ2-2; D not certain. The CDR3 spans 14 residues. With 0 bases removed from V and 1 base from J, the gap between germline ends came to 3 bases. CDR1 is PRHDT, CDR2 FYEKMQ, per germline (reference sequence). The chain's CDR3 is CASSLGQNTGELFF. DNA of the CDR3: TGTGCCAGCAGCTTAGGTCAGAACACCGGGGAGCTGTTTTTT.